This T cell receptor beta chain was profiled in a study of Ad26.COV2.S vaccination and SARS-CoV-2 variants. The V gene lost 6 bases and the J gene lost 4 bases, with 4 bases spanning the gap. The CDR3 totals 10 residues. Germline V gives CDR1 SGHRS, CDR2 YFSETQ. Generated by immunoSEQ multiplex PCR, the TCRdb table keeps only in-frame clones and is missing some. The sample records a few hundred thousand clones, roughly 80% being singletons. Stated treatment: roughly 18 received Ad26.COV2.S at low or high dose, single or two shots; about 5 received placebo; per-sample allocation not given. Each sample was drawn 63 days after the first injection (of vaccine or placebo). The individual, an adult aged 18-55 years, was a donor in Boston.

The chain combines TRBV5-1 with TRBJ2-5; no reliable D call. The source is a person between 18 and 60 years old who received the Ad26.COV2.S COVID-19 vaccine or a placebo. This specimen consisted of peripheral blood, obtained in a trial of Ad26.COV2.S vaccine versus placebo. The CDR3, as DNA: TGCGCCAGCATGGGAGAGACCCAGTACTTC. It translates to CASMGETQYF.